The present T cell receptor (beta chain) was sequenced within a study of blood T cells in healthy people across ages. Study-wide findings and caveats: Not knowing donor CMV status may have confounded expanded clonotype changes.

As to this clonotype: No antigen is known for it.

The draw of peripheral blood yielded ten milliliters from each donor. Total RNA, at least 6 micrograms per sample, came from PBMCs. The V gene end was trimmed by 8 bases and the J gene end by 2 bases; junction bases not matched to a gene: 8. Germline V gene sequence: CDR1 DFQATT, CDR2 SNEGSKA (reference sequence). This CDR3 contains 13 residues. Together with a sample-barcoded 5' primer, a J-beta primer mix was included in a second PCR lasting about 7 to 11 cycles. Every single cDNA molecule received a tag from a template-switch adaptor with 12 random nucleotides. MiXCR, run by TCRdb on the 5' RACE reads, gives a single entry per CDR3 protein. This repertoire shows approximately 1,700,000 distinct CDR3 sequences, 39% found once; its top ten account for under 30%.

Sequencing was carried out using blood. The receptor's source is a human donor in good health. V gene TRBV20-1 combines with J gene TRBJ1-1, with TRBD1 identical over 7 bases. CDR3 residues: CSTTRGYNTEAFF. DNA of the CDR3: TGCAGTACGACCAGGGGGTATAACACTGAAGCTTTCTTT.